This T cell receptor beta chain was sequenced for a study of cytomegalovirus exposure and HLA in healthy donors. The study ran its PCR with 60 Vbeta and 13 Jbeta primers. Profiling relied on immunoSEQ multiplex PCR, and the TCRdb table lists in-frame clones only, not all of them. In the table there are some 120,000 clones, roughly two thirds of which are singletons. Regarding donors, all were healthy bone marrow donors. The CDR3 has 13 residues. Germline V gene sequence: CDR1 GTSNPN, CDR2 SVGIG (reference sequence). Trimming shortened V by 0 bases and J by 5 bases, and 10 bases separated the two germline ends.

The sequenced material came from PBMCs. The rearrangement links TRBV30 to TRBJ1-1; a weak D match, TRBD1 (5 bases). This clonotype was obtained from a man aged 25 to 45 in good health and CMV-seropositive. CDR3 protein: CAWSVWGDTEAFF. Here the CDR3 DNA reads TGTGCCTGGAGTGTCTGGGGGGATACTGAAGCTTTCTTT.